This is a list of T cell receptor beta chains from one sample in a study of PD-1 blockade in classical Hodgkin lymphoma. Using immunoSEQ multiplex PCR, the repertoire was profiled, and TCRdb retains in-frame clones only, with some absent. Counted here are about 20,000 clones, more than 75% occurring once; the ten biggest clones make up almost 40%. The sample in question was peripheral blood mononuclear cells (PBMCs), obtained before the fourth cycle of nivolumab. The receptors shown here come from a human donor with classical Hodgkin lymphoma. Both conserved end residues are part of each CDR3. The order of the fields is D gene, J gene, V gene, clone size, CDR3 DNA, CDR3 protein. D genes are given only for firm matches. Clone size is not always given. Where it is, it says once, few, many or a class for expanded clones.

d_gene: NA; j_gene: TRBJ2-4; v_gene: TRBV5-4; abundance: once; CDR3nt: TGTGCCAGCAGCTCTTCAGGGGCCAAAAACATTCAGTACTTC; CDR3aa: CASSSSGAKNIQYF
d_gene: NA; j_gene: TRBJ1-1; v_gene: TRBV6-9; abundance: NA; CDR3nt: TGTGCCAGCGGATGGGCCATGAACACTGAAGCTTTCTTT; CDR3aa: CASGWAMNTEAFF
d_gene: NA; j_gene: TRBJ2-2; v_gene: TRBV5-4; abundance: NA; CDR3nt: TGTGCCAGCAGCTTGCATACGGGGGGCGGCACCGGGGAGCTGTTTTTT; CDR3aa: CASSLHTGGGTGELFF
d_gene: NA; j_gene: TRBJ1-1; v_gene: TRBV6-1; abundance: NA; CDR3nt: TGTGCCAGCAGTGTACAGGGTAGGACTGAAGCTTTCTTT; CDR3aa: CASSVQGRTEAFF
d_gene: NA; j_gene: TRBJ2-7; v_gene: TRBV7-9; abundance: NA; CDR3nt: TGTGCCAGCACTCGGGACTTGTTCTCCTACGAGCAGTACTTC; CDR3aa: CASTRDLFSYEQYF
d_gene: NA; j_gene: TRBJ1-2; v_gene: TRBV29-1; abundance: medium-sized; CDR3nt: TGCAGCGTTGAGGACGGCCTCAAAGGCTACACCTTC; CDR3aa: CSVEDGLKGYTF
d_gene: NA; j_gene: TRBJ2-7; v_gene: TRBV7-2; abundance: NA; CDR3nt: TGTGCCAGCAGCCAGAGACAGTTCTCCTACGAGCAGTACTTC; CDR3aa: CASSQRQFSYEQYF
d_gene: NA; j_gene: TRBJ1-6; v_gene: TRBV28; abundance: few; CDR3nt: TGTGCCAGCCACGGCAGGGGACCCCTCCACTTT; CDR3aa: CASHGRGPLHF
d_gene: NA; j_gene: TRBJ2-7; v_gene: TRBV20-1; abundance: NA; CDR3nt: TGCAGTGCTATTTACGGCTACGAGCAGTACTTC; CDR3aa: CSAIYGYEQYF
d_gene: NA; j_gene: TRBJ2-2; v_gene: TRBV10-3; abundance: NA; CDR3nt: TGTGCCATCAGTGAGAGCGGAAGAAAAAGAGATCGAGGGGAGCTGTTTTTT; CDR3aa: CAISESGRKRDRGELFF
d_gene: NA; j_gene: TRBJ1-5; v_gene: TRBV5-8; abundance: NA; CDR3nt: TGTGCCAGCAGCTTAGGGGGGGGAACCAGGGGAGCGCCCCAGCATTTT; CDR3aa: CASSLGGGTRGAPQHF
d_gene: NA; j_gene: TRBJ1-2; v_gene: TRBV25-1; abundance: few; CDR3nt: TGTGCCAGCAGTGGCGTCTATGGCTACACCTTC; CDR3aa: CASSGVYGYTF
d_gene: NA; j_gene: TRBJ1-6; v_gene: TRBV30; abundance: NA; CDR3nt: TGTGCCTGGCGCTACGCGGGACTCAATAATTCACCCCTCCACTTT; CDR3aa: CAWRYAGLNNSPLHF
d_gene: NA; j_gene: TRBJ2-7; v_gene: TRBV19; abundance: NA; CDR3nt: TGTGCCAGTAGTAGATCACAGACCAGCTCCTACGAGCAGTACTTC; CDR3aa: CASSRSQTSSYEQYF
d_gene: NA; j_gene: TRBJ2-3; v_gene: TRBV5-1; abundance: NA; CDR3nt: TGCGCCAGCAGCTTGGCGGACTCACAGGAGTATTTT; CDR3aa: CASSLADSQEYF
d_gene: NA; j_gene: TRBJ2-7; v_gene: TRBV21-1; abundance: few; CDR3nt: TGTGCCAGCAAGACGGACAGCCTCTACGAGCAGTACTTC; CDR3aa: CASKTDSLYEQYF
d_gene: NA; j_gene: TRBJ1-6; v_gene: TRBV9; abundance: once; CDR3nt: TGTGCCAGCAGCGTCCCGGAATCTTCACCCCTCCACTTT; CDR3aa: CASSVPESSPLHF
d_gene: TRBD2; j_gene: TRBJ2-2; v_gene: TRBV7-9; abundance: NA; CDR3nt: TGTGCCAGCAGCGCGCAGGGAGGGGCGAACACCGGGGAGCTGTTTTTT; CDR3aa: CASSAQGGANTGELFF
d_gene: NA; j_gene: TRBJ2-7; v_gene: TRBV6-5; abundance: NA; CDR3nt: TGTGCCAGCAGTTACGGGGGGCTAGGGGGGCGGTACGAGCAGTACTTC; CDR3aa: CASSYGGLGGRYEQYF
d_gene: NA; j_gene: TRBJ1-6; v_gene: TRBV7-8; abundance: NA; CDR3nt: TGTGCCAGCAGCTTAGCCCTTTTGGGGGATAATTCACCCCTCCACTTT; CDR3aa: CASSLALLGDNSPLHF
d_gene: TRBD1; j_gene: TRBJ1-3; v_gene: TRBV10-3; abundance: once; CDR3nt: TGTGCCATCAAGGACAGGCCTGACTCTGGAAACACCATATATTTT; CDR3aa: CAIKDRPDSGNTIYF
d_gene: TRBD1; j_gene: TRBJ2-2; v_gene: TRBV15; abundance: few; CDR3nt: TGTGCCACCAGCACCCAACAGGGGTACACCGGGGAGCTGTTTTTT; CDR3aa: CATSTQQGYTGELFF
d_gene: NA; j_gene: TRBJ1-1; v_gene: TRBV12-5; abundance: NA; CDR3nt: TGTGCTAGTGGTTTGGTGCTCCGGGGGACTGAAGCTTTCTTT; CDR3aa: CASGLVLRGTEAFF
d_gene: TRBD2; j_gene: TRBJ2-3; v_gene: TRBV29-1; abundance: NA; CDR3nt: TGCAGCGTTGAGACCCCGGGACTAGCGGGGGGAGATACGCAGTATTTT; CDR3aa: CSVETPGLAGGDTQYF
d_gene: NA; j_gene: TRBJ2-3; v_gene: TRBV19; abundance: NA; CDR3nt: TGTGCCAGTAGTAAAAGAACTTGGTCGACAGGGAGGACAGATACGCAGTATTTT; CDR3aa: CASSKRTWSTGRTDTQYF
d_gene: NA; j_gene: TRBJ1-1; v_gene: TRBV10-3; abundance: NA; CDR3nt: TGTGCCATCGCCCCCGGGACTCAGAACACTGAAGCTTTCTTT; CDR3aa: CAIAPGTQNTEAFF
d_gene: NA; j_gene: TRBJ2-6; v_gene: TRBV7-2; abundance: NA; CDR3nt: TGTGCCAGCAGCTTAGTTCCCATGTCTGGGGCCAACGTCCTGACTTTC; CDR3aa: CASSLVPMSGANVLTF
d_gene: TRBD1; j_gene: TRBJ1-5; v_gene: TRBV2; abundance: NA; CDR3nt: TGTGCCAGCGTGTTATACAGGGGTCGCAATCAGCCCCAGCATTTT; CDR3aa: CASVLYRGRNQPQHF
d_gene: NA; j_gene: TRBJ1-1; v_gene: TRBV6-6; abundance: few; CDR3nt: TGTGCCAGCAGTACCCGGGCCCGAGCGGCTGAAGCTTTCTTT; CDR3aa: CASSTRARAAEAFF
d_gene: TRBD1; j_gene: TRBJ2-2; v_gene: TRBV27; abundance: NA; CDR3nt: TGTGCCAGCAGTTATACAGGGGACACCGGGGAGCTGTTTTTT; CDR3aa: CASSYTGDTGELFF
d_gene: NA; j_gene: TRBJ2-3; v_gene: TRBV5-1; abundance: NA; CDR3nt: TGCGCCAGCAGCTTGGACCCAGTAATGAATACGCAGTATTTT; CDR3aa: CASSLDPVMNTQYF
d_gene: TRBD1; j_gene: TRBJ1-5; v_gene: TRBV7-9; abundance: NA; CDR3nt: TGTGCCAGCAGCTTGGACAGGCATAATCAGCCCCAGCATTTT; CDR3aa: CASSLDRHNQPQHF
d_gene: NA; j_gene: TRBJ1-2; v_gene: TRBV30; abundance: once; CDR3nt: TGTGCCTGGGCTGGGGGCGCGGGGGGCTACACCTTC; CDR3aa: CAWAGGAGGYTF
d_gene: NA; j_gene: TRBJ1-2; v_gene: TRBV6-1; abundance: few; CDR3nt: TGTGCCAGCAGTGAAGAACACATAGACAGGCGCTATGGCTACACCTTC; CDR3aa: CASSEEHIDRRYGYTF
d_gene: NA; j_gene: TRBJ1-3; v_gene: TRBV7-8; abundance: NA; CDR3nt: TGTGCCAGCAGCATGAGCTCTGGAAACACCATATATTTT; CDR3aa: CASSMSSGNTIYF
d_gene: TRBD1; j_gene: TRBJ2-3; v_gene: TRBV5-4; abundance: NA; CDR3nt: TGTGCCAGCAGCTTCGGACAGGGGTACACAGATACGCAGTATTTT; CDR3aa: CASSFGQGYTDTQYF